These T cell receptor beta chains were read from a single sample in a study of somatic mutations in cytotoxic T cells in rheumatoid arthritis. Method: immunoSEQ multiplex PCR; TCRdb's copy keeps in-frame clones and lacks some. The sample has 20,000 or so clones; approximately 80% are singletons. The sample was CD8+ T cells sorted from blood. The receptors were gathered from a woman between 50 and 59 years old in good health. Each CDR3 is given with its conserved first and last residue. Fields, in order: CDR3 length, J gene, D gene, clone size, V gene, CDR3 DNA, CDR3 protein. The D gene is left open where the match is weak. Clone size is not always given. Where it is, it says once, few, many or a class for expanded clones.

17 TRBJ2-1 TRBD2 - TRBV5-6 TGTGCCAGCAGCTGGTCCCTCTCAGCGGGAGGGCCCAATGAGCAGTTCTTC CASSWSLSAGGPNEQFF
13 TRBJ2-3 TRBD1 - TRBV5-1 TGCGCCAGCGGACAGGGGCCCACAGATACGCAGTATTTT CASGQGPTDTQYF
16 TRBJ2-5 TRBD2 once TRBV15 TGTGCCACCAGCAGGCTCCTAGCGGGAGCACAAGAGACCCAGTACTTC CATSRLLAGAQETQYF
14 TRBJ1-6 TRBD1 - TRBV19 TGTGTCACCAGCGGGACAGGGGACAATTCACCCCTCCACTTT CVTSGTGDNSPLHF
14 TRBJ2-2 - - TRBV6-5 TGTGCCAGCACCCTTCTTCGGGACTCCGGGGAGCTGTTTTTT CASTLLRDSGELFF
13 TRBJ1-2 - - TRBV6-5 TGTGCCAGCAGGCTGACGTACAGGGATGGCTACACCTTC CASRLTYRDGYTF
12 TRBJ1-5 - - TRBV27 TGTGCCAGCAGCCAGGGGAGTCAGCCCCAGCATTTT CASSQGSQPQHF
14 TRBJ2-7 - - TRBV7-6 TGTGCCAGCAGCTTAGGCCCTGCGGGCGACGAGCAGTACTTC CASSLGPAGDEQYF
15 TRBJ2-5 TRBD2 - TRBV6-1 TGTGCCAGCACTACGGCTAGCGGGGGGGCAGAGACCCAGTACTTC CASTTASGGAETQYF
14 TRBJ1-2 - - TRBV4-1 TGCGCCAGCAGCCCAGCGATGGGGGACTATGGCTACACCTTC CASSPAMGDYGYTF
18 TRBJ2-2 TRBD2 - TRBV4-1 TGCGCCAGCAGCCCACTTTTTTCCGGGGGGGCCGGCACCGGGGAGCTGTTTTTT CASSPLFSGGAGTGELFF
17 TRBJ2-1 TRBD2 - TRBV10-2 TGCGCCAGCACTGGGACTAGCGGGAGAGGCGCCTACAATGAGCAGTTCTTC CASTGTSGRGAYNEQFF
15 TRBJ2-1 - - TRBV12-1 TGTGCCAGCAGCTCGGACAGGGGGCATTACAATGAGCAGTTCTTC CASSSDRGHYNEQFF
15 TRBJ2-1 - - TRBV11-2 TGTGCCAGCAACCTCGGCGGGCCACGCTACAATGAGCAGTTCTTC CASNLGGPRYNEQFF
13 TRBJ1-1 - few TRBV27 TGTGCCAGCAGTTTTGGGGAAGCCACTGAAGCTTTCTTT CASSFGEATEAFF
16 TRBJ1-2 - - TRBV9 TGTGCCAGCACCGGATATGGAAGGGAGGGCCTGTATGGCTACACCTTC CASTGYGREGLYGYTF
13 TRBJ2-7 - - TRBV11-2 TGTGCCAGCAGCTTAGTAGGGACCTACGAGCAGTACTTC CASSLVGTYEQYF
10 TRBJ2-1 - - TRBV4-2 TGTGCCAGCAGGGGTGGTGAGCAGTTCTTC CASRGGEQFF
13 TRBJ2-7 TRBD1 - TRBV7-9 TGTGCCAGCAGCCAACAGGGGATGGTGGAGCAGTACTTC CASSQQGMVEQYF
14 TRBJ2-5 - - TRBV30 TGTGCCTGTAAGGGACCCCCGTACCAAGAGACCCAGTACTTC CACKGPPYQETQYF
13 TRBJ2-1 TRBD1 - TRBV4-2 TGTGCCAGCAGCGACAGGGCCTACAATGAGCAGTTCTTC CASSDRAYNEQFF
15 TRBJ2-5 TRBD2 - TRBV4-2 TGTGCCAGCAGCCAAGCCCCCCTAGCGGGGGAGACCCAGTACTTC CASSQAPLAGETQYF
15 TRBJ1-1 - - TRBV5-8 TGTGCCAGCAGCTACTTACAGGGACCGAACACTGAAGCTTTCTTT CASSYLQGPNTEAFF
15 TRBJ2-1 TRBD2 - TRBV2 TGTGCCAGCAGAGCCGGACTAGCGGCTTACAATGAGCAGTTCTTC CASRAGLAAYNEQFF
11 TRBJ2-1 - - TRBV20-1 TGCAGTGCTACCTATTACAATGAGCAGTTCTTC CSATYYNEQFF
16 TRBJ2-1 - - TRBV28 TGTGCCAGCAGCCTCGTTACCGCCAGCTCCTACAATGAGCAGTTCTTC CASSLVTASSYNEQFF
18 TRBJ2-5 TRBD1 - TRBV7-8 TGTGCCAGCAGCCTACATCCCCCCGGGACAGGGGGTCGGGAGACCCAGTACTTC CASSLHPPGTGGRETQYF
12 TRBJ1-5 - - TRBV2 TGTGCCAGCAGTGAAGGGAATCAGCCCCAGCATTTT CASSEGNQPQHF
15 TRBJ2-1 - - TRBV9 TGTGCCAGCAGCGTAGGGGGAGCCTCCTACAATGAGCAGTTCTTC CASSVGGASYNEQFF
15 TRBJ2-1 TRBD1 - TRBV5-4 TGTGCCAGCAGCTGGGGACAGGCCTCCTACAATGAGCAGTTCTTC CASSWGQASYNEQFF
14 TRBJ2-3 TRBD1 - TRBV6-7 TGTGCCAGCAAAGGGACAGGGTCAGCAGATACGCAGTATTTT CASKGTGSADTQYF
18 TRBJ2-1 - few TRBV7-9 TGTGCCAGCAGCTCAATCGTGGGCGGGATAGGATCCTACAATGAGCAGTTCTTC CASSSIVGGIGSYNEQFF
13 TRBJ1-4 - - TRBV7-9 TGTGCCAGCAGCTTAATTGCCAATGAAAAACTGTTTTTT CASSLIANEKLFF
14 TRBJ2-1 - - TRBV10-2 TGCGCCAGCAGTGCCGGGACTTACTACAATGAGCAGTTCTTC CASSAGTYYNEQFF
13 TRBJ2-3 - - TRBV11-1 TGTGCCAGCAGCCCAGAAGGGACAGATACGCAGTATTTT CASSPEGTDTQYF
18 TRBJ1-2 TRBD1 - TRBV7-2 TGTGCCAGCAGCCCTAGGACTGGTAGGACAGGGGAGGACTATGGCTACACCTTC CASSPRTGRTGEDYGYTF
15 TRBJ2-2 - - TRBV10-1 TGCGCCAGCAGTACGACAAAGATAGACACCGGGGAGCTGTTTTTT CASSTTKIDTGELFF
13 TRBJ2-1 - - TRBV6-5 TGTGCCAGCAGTTACGCCACGGGGAATGAGCAGTTCTTC CASSYATGNEQFF
14 TRBJ2-7 TRBD1 - TRBV6-6 TGTGCCAGCAGTTGGCAGGGGGCTGTGAACGAGCAGTACTTC CASSWQGAVNEQYF
18 TRBJ1-5 - once TRBV4-3 TGCGCCAGCAGCCAAGCAGTAGGGGACACAAATAGCAATCAGCCCCAGCATTTT CASSQAVGDTNSNQPQHF
19 TRBJ2-3 TRBD2 once TRBV28 TGTGCCAGCAGTTTATTTTATACTAGCGGGGAGAGGAGCACAGATACGCAGTATTTT CASSLFYTSGERSTDTQYF
16 TRBJ2-5 TRBD1 - TRBV2 TGTGCCAGCAGAGCTGCCGACAGGGGGTCACAAGAGACCCAGTACTTC CASRAADRGSQETQYF
15 TRBJ1-6 TRBD1 - TRBV2 TGTGCCAGCAGTGACGTCGGACAGGGGAATTCACCCCTCCACTTT CASSDVGQGNSPLHF
16 TRBJ2-7 TRBD1 few TRBV4-2 TGTGCCAGCAGCCCGCCCGACAGGGTGGGCTCCTACGAGCAGTACTTC CASSPPDRVGSYEQYF
18 TRBJ2-1 TRBD2 - TRBV2 TGTGCCAGCAGTGAAGCGCGCGACATAGCGGGAGACGGCAATGAGCAGTTCTTC CASSEARDIAGDGNEQFF
17 TRBJ2-2 - - TRBV7-8 TGTGCCAGCAGCTTAGGTGCTGGGACATTGAACACCGGGGAGCTGTTTTTT CASSLGAGTLNTGELFF